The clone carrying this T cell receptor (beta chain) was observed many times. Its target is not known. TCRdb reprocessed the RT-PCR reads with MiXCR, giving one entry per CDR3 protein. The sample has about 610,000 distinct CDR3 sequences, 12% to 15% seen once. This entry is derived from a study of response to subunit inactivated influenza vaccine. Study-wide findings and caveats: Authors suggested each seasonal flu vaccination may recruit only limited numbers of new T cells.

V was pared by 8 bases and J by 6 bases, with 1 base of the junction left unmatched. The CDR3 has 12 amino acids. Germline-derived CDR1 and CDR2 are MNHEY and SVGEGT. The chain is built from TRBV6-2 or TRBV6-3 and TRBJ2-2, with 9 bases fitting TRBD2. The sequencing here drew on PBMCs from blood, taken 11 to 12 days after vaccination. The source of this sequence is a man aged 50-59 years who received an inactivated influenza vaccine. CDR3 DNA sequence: TGTGCCAGCGGACTAGCGCCCGGGGAGCTGTTTTTT. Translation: CASGLAPGELFF.